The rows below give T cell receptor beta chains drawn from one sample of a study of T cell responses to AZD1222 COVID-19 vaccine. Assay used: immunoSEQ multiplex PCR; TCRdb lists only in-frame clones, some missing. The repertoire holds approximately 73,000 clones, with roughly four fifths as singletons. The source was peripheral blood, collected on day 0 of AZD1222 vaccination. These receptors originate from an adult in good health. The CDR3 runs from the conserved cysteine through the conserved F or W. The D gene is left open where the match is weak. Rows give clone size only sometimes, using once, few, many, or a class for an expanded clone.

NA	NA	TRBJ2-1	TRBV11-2	TGTGCCAGCAGCTTAGGGGTGGACAATGAGCAGTTCTTC	CASSLGVDNEQFF
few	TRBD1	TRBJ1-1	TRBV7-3	TGTGCCAGCAGCCGACAGGGGAGTACTGAAGCTTTCTTT	CASSRQGSTEAFF
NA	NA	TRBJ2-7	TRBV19	TGTGCCAGTAGCTTCAGAGGGATTGGAGAGCAGTACTTC	CASSFRGIGEQYF
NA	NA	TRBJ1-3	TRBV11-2	TGTGCCAGCAGCTCGGGGACGAGTGGAAACACCATATATTTT	CASSSGTSGNTIYF
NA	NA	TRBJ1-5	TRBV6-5	TGTGCCAGCGGGTCAGGTCGGGATCAGCCCCAGCATTTT	CASGSGRDQPQHF
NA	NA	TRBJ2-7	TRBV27	TGTGCCAGCAGTTTGAGCGGGTTGACCTACGAGCAGTACTTC	CASSLSGLTYEQYF
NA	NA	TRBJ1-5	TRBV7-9	TGTGCCAGCAGCCACTTGCGGGATCAGCCCCAGCATTTT	CASSHLRDQPQHF
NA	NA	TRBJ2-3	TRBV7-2	TGTGCCAGCAGCTTAGTTAGCGCGGGGGATACGCAGTATTTT	CASSLVSAGDTQYF
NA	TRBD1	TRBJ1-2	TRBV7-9	TGTGCCAGCCGAGGCCGCCGGGACAGTAGAGGCTACACCTTC	CASRGRRDSRGYTF
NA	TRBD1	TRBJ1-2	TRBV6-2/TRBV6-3	TGTGCCAGCAGCGACCAGACAGGGGGTAACTATGGCTACACCTTC	CASSDQTGGNYGYTF
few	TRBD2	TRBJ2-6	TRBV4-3	TGCGCCAGCAGCCAAGTTCCAGCGGGAGGGTTAGTCGGGGCCAACGTCCTGACTTTC	CASSQVPAGGLVGANVLTF
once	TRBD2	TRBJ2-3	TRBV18	TGTGCCAGCTCGCGGGGGGGACCTAGCACAGATACGCAGTATTTT	CASSRGGPSTDTQYF
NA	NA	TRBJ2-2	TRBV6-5	TGTGCCAGCATCTCGGAGTCGGTCGGGGAGCTGTTTTTT	CASISESVGELFF
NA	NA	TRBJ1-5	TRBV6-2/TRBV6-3	TGTGCCAGCAGTATTGACTCCCTCTATCAGCCCCAGCATTTT	CASSIDSLYQPQHF
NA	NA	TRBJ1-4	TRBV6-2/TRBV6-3	TGTGCCAGCAGTTACTACGGGGCCGCTAATGAAAAACTGTTTTTT	CASSYYGAANEKLFF
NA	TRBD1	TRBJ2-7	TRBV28	TGTGCCAGCGAACGACAGGGGTACTACGAGCAGTACTTC	CASERQGYYEQYF
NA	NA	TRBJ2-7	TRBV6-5	TGTGCCGCAAAGGGGGGGCAGGGAGTTTACGAGCAGTACTTC	CAAKGGQGVYEQYF
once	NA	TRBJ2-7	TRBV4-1	TGCGCCAGCAGCCAAGAGTCGACAGGGAGGTACGAGCAGTACTTC	CASSQESTGRYEQYF
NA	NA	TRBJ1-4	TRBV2	TGTGCCAGCAGTGGCCGGGCCTCGGACACTAATGAAAAACTGTTTTTT	CASSGRASDTNEKLFF
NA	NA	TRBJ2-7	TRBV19	TGTGCCAGTAGCCCGGGCTACAGCTCCTACGAGCAGTACTTC	CASSPGYSSYEQYF
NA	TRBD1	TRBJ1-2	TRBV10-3	TGTGCCACCAGTCGGGACAGGGCAAACTATGGCTACACCTTC	CATSRDRANYGYTF
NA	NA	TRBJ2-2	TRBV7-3	TGTGCCAGCAGCTTAGGGGACCGGGACGGCGGTCAGGGCGGGGAGCTGTTTTTT	CASSLGDRDGGQGGELFF
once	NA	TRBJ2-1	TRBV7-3	TGTGCCAGCAGCTTAGTGGTAACTAGCTACAATGAGCAGTTCTTC	CASSLVVTSYNEQFF
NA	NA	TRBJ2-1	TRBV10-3	TGTGCCATCAGTCCGGGACTGCCGCCGAATGAGCAGTTCTTC	CAISPGLPPNEQFF
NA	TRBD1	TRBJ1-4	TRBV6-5	TGTGCCAGCAGTACCGGACAGGCAACTAATGAAAAACTGTTTTTT	CASSTGQATNEKLFF
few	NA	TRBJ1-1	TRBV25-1	TGTGCCAGCAGTGGTAAGGGGTCCCTGAACACTGAAGCTTTCTTT	CASSGKGSLNTEAFF
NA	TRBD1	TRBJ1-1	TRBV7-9	TGTGCCAGCAGCCCACTTACAGGGGTGAACACTGAAGCTTTCTTT	CASSPLTGVNTEAFF
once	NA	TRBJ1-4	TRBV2	TGTGCCAGCGAGACTGGAGAAAAACTGTTTTTT	CASETGEKLFF
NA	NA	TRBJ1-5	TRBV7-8	TGTGCCAGCAGCTTAGGAGTAGGGGGGGCCAGTCAGCCCCAGCATTTT	CASSLGVGGASQPQHF
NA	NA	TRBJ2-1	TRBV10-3	TGTGCCATCAAAGCGGCGGGTGAGCAGTTCTTC	CAIKAAGEQFF
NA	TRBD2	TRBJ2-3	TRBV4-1	TGCGCCAGCAGGCCTGGACTAGCGGGTTCCCGCCCTAGCACAGATACGCAGTATTTT	CASRPGLAGSRPSTDTQYF
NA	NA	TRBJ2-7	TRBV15	TGTGCCACCAGCAAAGAGGTGGGGGTGAGGGGGGCCGAGCAGTACTTC	CATSKEVGVRGAEQYF
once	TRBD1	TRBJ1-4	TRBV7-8	TGTGCCAGCAGCCGAGCAGGGGGCGGTAATGAAAAACTGTTTTTT	CASSRAGGGNEKLFF
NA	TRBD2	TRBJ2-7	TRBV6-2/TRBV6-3	TGTGCCAGCAGTACCTTAGCGGGAGAGCAGTACTTC	CASSTLAGEQYF
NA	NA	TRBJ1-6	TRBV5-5	TGTGCCAGCAGCTCGATTCAGGCCGCGAGCTCCTATAATTCACCCCTCCACTTT	CASSSIQAASSYNSPLHF
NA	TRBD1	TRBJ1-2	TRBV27	TGTGCCAGCAGGAAGGGGGCATCTGACTATGGCTACACCTTC	CASRKGASDYGYTF
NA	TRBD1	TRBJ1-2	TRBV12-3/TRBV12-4	TGTGCCAGCAGTCCGACCAGACAGGGAGGCTACACCTTC	CASSPTRQGGYTF
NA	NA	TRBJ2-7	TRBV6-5	TGTGCCAGCAGTTTGAGGGGCTCCGTCTACGAGCAGTACTTC	CASSLRGSVYEQYF
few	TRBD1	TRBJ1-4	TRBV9	TGTGCCAGCAGCGTAGGATCCGGGACAGGGTACTCTAATGAAAAACTGTTTTTT	CASSVGSGTGYSNEKLFF
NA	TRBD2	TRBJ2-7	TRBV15	TGTGCCACCAGCAGAGTACCAAAAGCGGGAGCCCACGAGCAGTACTTC	CATSRVPKAGAHEQYF
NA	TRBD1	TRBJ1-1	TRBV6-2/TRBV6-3	TGTGCCAGCAGTTACCTCCAGGGGGTAATGAACACTGAAGCTTTCTTT	CASSYLQGVMNTEAFF
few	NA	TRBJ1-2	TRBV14	TGTGCCAGCAGCCAAGATATAGGCGGCAGTCTTTATGGCTACACCTTC	CASSQDIGGSLYGYTF
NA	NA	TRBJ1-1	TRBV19	TGTGCCAGTAGTATAGATTCATGGGGGACCGAAGCTTTCTTT	CASSIDSWGTEAFF
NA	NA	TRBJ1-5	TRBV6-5	TGTGCCAGCAGACCGACGGGGAGGAATCAGCCCCAGCATTTT	CASRPTGRNQPQHF
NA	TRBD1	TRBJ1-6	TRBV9	TGTGCCAGCAGCGCGGACAGGGGCTCTTCACCCCTCCACTTT	CASSADRGSSPLHF